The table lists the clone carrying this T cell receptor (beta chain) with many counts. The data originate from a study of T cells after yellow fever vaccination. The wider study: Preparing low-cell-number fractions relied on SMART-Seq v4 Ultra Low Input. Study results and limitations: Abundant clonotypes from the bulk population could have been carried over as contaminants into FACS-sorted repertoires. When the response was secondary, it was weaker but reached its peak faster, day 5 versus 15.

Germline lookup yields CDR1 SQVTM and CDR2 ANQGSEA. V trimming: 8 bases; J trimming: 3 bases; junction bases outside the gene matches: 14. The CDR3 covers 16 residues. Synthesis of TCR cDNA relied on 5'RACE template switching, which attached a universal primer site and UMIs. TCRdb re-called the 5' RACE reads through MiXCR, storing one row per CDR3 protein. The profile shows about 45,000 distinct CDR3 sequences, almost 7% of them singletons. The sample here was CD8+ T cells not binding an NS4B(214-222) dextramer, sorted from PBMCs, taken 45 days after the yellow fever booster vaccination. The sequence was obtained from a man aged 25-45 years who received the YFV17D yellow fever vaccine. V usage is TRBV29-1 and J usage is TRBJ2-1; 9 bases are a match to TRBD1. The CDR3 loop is CSYVGGDRDVYNEQFF. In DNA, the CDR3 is TGCAGCTACGTTGGCGGGGACAGGGACGTCTACAATGAGCAGTTCTTC.